Sequencing of this T cell receptor (beta chain) was carried out in a study of blood T cell repertoires in COVID-19. For the study at large: Sources were T cells, B-cell-depleted T cells, or PBMCs; the material itself was cDNA or gDNA.

Residents of 24 US areas, aged 18 to 89 years, made up the participants. Categorization into cohorts depended on clinical history that participants reported. The CDR3 loop spans 15 amino acids. Trimming pared 0 bases from V and 1 base from J, leaving 5 bases between. Germline V gene data show CDR1 as SGHTS and CDR2 as YDEGEE. Per the study methods: The authors estimated nucleated cell counts from reference gene primer amplification. The method was immunoSEQ multiplex PCR; TCRdb's version includes in-frame clones alone and lacks a portion of them. V, J and clone size are those of that table, while D and trimming were read from the DNA. This table holds approximately 180,000 clones, roughly 90% found once.

This TCR came from a human donor with acute COVID-19. The donor label of this sample is uncertain. The material sequenced was PBMCs or T cells enriched from blood (not recorded which). The chain links TRBV5-8 to TRBJ2-6; D ambiguous. This CDR3 is CASSLDYSGANVLTF. The CDR3 region has the DNA TGTGCCAGCAGCTTGGACTATTCTGGGGCCAACGTCCTGACTTTC.